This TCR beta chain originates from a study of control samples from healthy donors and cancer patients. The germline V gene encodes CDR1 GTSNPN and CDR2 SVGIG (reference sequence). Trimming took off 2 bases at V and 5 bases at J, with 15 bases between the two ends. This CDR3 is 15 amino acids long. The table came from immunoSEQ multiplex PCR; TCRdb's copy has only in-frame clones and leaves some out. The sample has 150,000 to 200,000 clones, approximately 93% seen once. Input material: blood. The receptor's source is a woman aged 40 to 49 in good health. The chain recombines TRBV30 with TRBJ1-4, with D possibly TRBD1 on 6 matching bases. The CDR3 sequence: CAWSIHDRSNEKLFF. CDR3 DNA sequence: TGTGCCTGGAGTATCCACGACAGGTCAAATGAAAAACTGTTTTTT. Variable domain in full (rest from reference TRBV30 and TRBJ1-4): SQTIHQWPATLVQPVGSPLSLECTVEGTSNPNLYWYRQAAGRGLQLLFYSVGIGQISSEVPQNLSASRPQDRQFILSSKKLLLSDSGFYLCAWSIHDRSNEKLFFGSGTQLSVL.